This TCR beta chain was retrieved from a study of STAT5B mutations in CD4+ large granular lymphocyte leukemia. Study results and limitations: 8/27 top patient clones versus 2/35 control clones were TRBV06-family.

With respect to this clone: The antigen remains unidentified.

V gave up 6 bases and J gave up 2 bases, with 13 bases separating them. CDR3 size: 14 residues. CDR1 is MNHEY, CDR2 SMNVEV, per germline (reference sequence). The survey-level immunoSEQ assay was used. Original analysis: A productive frequency of 2.59 x 10-5 was the lowest detectable. Sequenced by immunoSEQ multiplex PCR; TCRdb stores in-frame clones only, minus some. That table furnishes V, J and clone size, whereas the DNA furnished D and trimming. The sample has 40,000 to 45,000 clones, approximately 84% seen once; the top ten hold less than 0.45%. Sequenced sample: CD4+ T cells from blood buffy coats. V and J are TRBV27 and TRBJ1-1; no reliable D call. This sequence originates from a human donor in good health. The CDR3 nucleotides read TGTGCCAGCAGCCGGGAGAACATAAACACTGAAGCTTTCTTT. Translated, it gives CASSRENINTEAFF.